Listed below are T cell receptor beta chains from one sample, sequenced in a study of T cells in Graves' hyperthyroidism and ophthalmopathy. Using its own MiXCR run on the multiplex PCR reads, TCRdb lists one record per CDR3 protein. This table has about 380,000 distinct CDR3 sequences, 15% to 20% appearing once. Sequenced material: blood. These receptors were taken from a man between 18 and 29 years old with Graves' ophthalmopathy. Both conserved end residues are part of each CDR3. Each record gives: J gene, V gene, D gene, clone size, CDR3 DNA, CDR3 protein. The D gene is left open where the match is weak. Clone sizes are given selectively: once, few, many, or a class where the clone is expanded.

>TRBJ1-1|TRBV7-9|-|many
TGTGCCAGCAGCCCACTTGACACTGAAGCTTTCTTT
CASSPLDTEAFF
>TRBJ1-1|TRBV5-6|-|many
TGTGCCAGCAGCTCCCAACGGGGAACTGAAGCTTTCTTT
CASSSQRGTEAFF
>TRBJ1-5|TRBV19|TRBD1|few
TGTGCCAGTAGTATAGGACAGGGCCCTCAGCCCCAGCATTTT
CASSIGQGPQPQHF
>TRBJ1-4|TRBV15|TRBD1|few
TGTACCACCAGCGGGGACAGGGGCCCCAGGGAAAAACTGTTTTTT
CTTSGDRGPREKLFF
>TRBJ1-1|TRBV5-1|-|many
TGCGCCAGCAGCTTGGCGGACCGGAAGTTCTTT
CASSLADRKFF
>TRBJ1-5|TRBV6-1|-|many
TGTGCCAGCAGTGTTTTAGGGTCGTTAATTAATCAGCCCCAGCATTTT
CASSVLGSLINQPQHF
>TRBJ2-2|TRBV6-1|-|few
TGTGCCAGCAGCTCAAGGGGGGGGCCTGGCGGGGAGCTGTTTTTT
CASSSRGGPGGELFF
>TRBJ2-3|TRBV5-1|-|many
TGCGCCAGCAGCGTGGACAGTGGCACAGATACGCAGTATTTT
CASSVDSGTDTQYF
>TRBJ1-5|TRBV12-3/TRBV12-4|-|-
TGTGCCAGCAGTTCGGACCAAAATCAGCCCCAGCATTTT
CASSSDQNQPQHF
>TRBJ2-2|TRBV5-1|TRBD1|few
TGCGCCAGCAGCGGAACAGGGGGCACAGCCGGGGAGCTGTTTTTT
CASSGTGGTAGELFF
>TRBJ1-2|TRBV5-1|-|-
TGCGCCAGCAGCTTAGAGAGCCCTAACTATGGCTACACCTTC
CASSLESPNYGYTF
>TRBJ2-5|TRBV5-1|TRBD2|few
TGCGCCAGCAGAGGTTTAGCGGGGGTTCAAGAGACCCAGTACTTC
CASRGLAGVQETQYF
>TRBJ2-2|TRBV7-3|-|few
TGTGCCAGCAGCCGACAGGGGAGGGACACCGGGGAGCTGTTTTTT
CASSRQGRDTGELFF
>TRBJ2-7|TRBV6-4|TRBD1|many
TGTGCCAGCAGTGTAAGCCCGGGACAGGGAAACGAGCAGTACTTC
CASSVSPGQGNEQYF
>TRBJ2-3|TRBV12-3/TRBV12-4|-|many
TGTGCCAGCAGATCACGGACGGGAAACACAGATACGCAGTATTTT
CASRSRTGNTDTQYF
>TRBJ1-2|TRBV10-3|-|few
TGTGCCATCAGTGAGGGGGGAGATTATGGCTACACCTTC
CAISEGGDYGYTF
>TRBJ1-1|TRBV2|TRBD1|many
TGTGCCAGCAGCGGACCTGGGACAGCGAACACTGAAGCTTTCTTT
CASSGPGTANTEAFF
>TRBJ2-7|TRBV24-1|TRBD2|few
TGTGCCACCAGTGATTTGCGATGCAAACGACAGACTAGCAGCTACGAGCAGTACTTC
CATSDLRCKRQTSSYEQYF
>TRBJ1-1|TRBV29-1|-|once
TGCAGCGTTGACCCTAGGGGGGGGAACACTGAAGCTTTCTTT
CSVDPRGGNTEAFF
>TRBJ2-7|TRBV10-3|-|-
TGTGCCATCAGTCCCGGGGCCGGCTACGAGCAGTACTTC
CAISPGAGYEQYF
>TRBJ1-5|TRBV4-1|-|-
TGCGCCAGCAGCCAAGACCCGGACGGTCAGCCCCAGCATTTT
CASSQDPDGQPQHF
>TRBJ1-1|TRBV7-3|-|many
TGTGCCAGCAGCTCGGGCCCCGGTGCCACTGAAGCTTTCTTT
CASSSGPGATEAFF
>TRBJ2-1|TRBV11-2|-|-
TGTGCCAGCAGCTTCGGGGACCCCACCAACAATGAGCAGTTCTTC
CASSFGDPTNNEQFF
>TRBJ2-7|TRBV24-1|TRBD1|-
TGTGCCACCAGTGCTCTAGGGGGGACAGGGGGTTTCGAGCAGTACTTC
CATSALGGTGGFEQYF
>TRBJ2-7|TRBV29-1|TRBD1|few
TGCAGCGTTAGACAGGGGGAATTCGACGAGCAGTACTTC
CSVRQGEFDEQYF
>TRBJ2-1|TRBV5-1|TRBD2|many
TGCGCCAGCAGCCCCGGGACTAGCAGCAATGAGCAGTTCTTC
CASSPGTSSNEQFF
>TRBJ2-3|TRBV7-2|-|many
TGTGCCAGCAGCTTAGCTCAGGGCACAGATACGCAGTATTTT
CASSLAQGTDTQYF
>TRBJ2-2|TRBV2|-|many
TGTGCCACAGAGGAGGGGGGAGCGAACACCGGGGAGCTGTTTTTT
CATEEGGANTGELFF
>TRBJ2-7|TRBV11-2|TRBD2|many
TGTGCCAGCAGCCTTAACCGGGACTACTCCTACGAGCAGTACTTC
CASSLNRDYSYEQYF
>TRBJ1-2|TRBV4-1|TRBD1|-
TGCGCCAGCAGCCAAACCCCAGGGGGCGGTGGCTACACCTTC
CASSQTPGGGGYTF
>TRBJ2-1|TRBV24-1|-|few
TGTGCCACCACTGGGGCCCGCAATGAGCAGTTCTTC
CATTGARNEQFF
>TRBJ2-7|TRBV19|TRBD2|-
TGTGCCAGTAGTATAGGAGCGGGGGGTACCTCGCAGTACTTC
CASSIGAGGTSQYF
>TRBJ1-2|TRBV4-1|TRBD1|few
TGCGCCAGCAGCCAGCCGGGACAGGACTATGGCTACACCTTC
CASSQPGQDYGYTF
>TRBJ1-1|TRBV10-3|TRBD1|few
TGTGCCATCAGAGGACAGGGCACTGAAGCTTTCTTT
CAIRGQGTEAFF
>TRBJ2-1|TRBV3-1|-|-
TGTGCCAGCAGCCTCTCATCTAAGCCCCATGAGCAGTTCTTC
CASSLSSKPHEQFF
>TRBJ2-5|TRBV6-1|-|few
TGTGCCAGCAGTACCCCGCAGGGGCTAGGGGAGACCCAGTACTTC
CASSTPQGLGETQYF
>TRBJ1-5|TRBV6-1|TRBD1|many
TGTGCCAGCAGTCGGCAGGGGGCAACAGATAGCAATCAGCCCCAGCATTTT
CASSRQGATDSNQPQHF
>TRBJ2-4|TRBV2|-|many
TGTGCCAGCACGCCCAGCCAAGCCAAAAACATTCAGTACTTC
CASTPSQAKNIQYF
>TRBJ1-1|TRBV20-1|-|many
TGCAGTGCTAGAGACCAGAGGAACACTGAAGCTTTCTTT
CSARDQRNTEAFF
>TRBJ1-1|TRBV5-1|-|many
TGCGCCAGCAGCCCGGACGGAAGGAACACTGAAGCTTTCTTT
CASSPDGRNTEAFF
>TRBJ2-5|TRBV27|-|-
TGTGCCAGCAGTCCCTCGGGCAGGCGGGAGACCCAGTACTTC
CASSPSGRRETQYF
>TRBJ2-2|TRBV5-1|TRBD2|-
TGCGCCAGCAGCAGGTTTTCTAGCGGGGGCACCGGGGAGCTGTTTTTT
CASSRFSSGGTGELFF
>TRBJ1-2|TRBV20-1|-|many
TGCAGTGCTAGAAGGACACCTAACTATGGCTACACCTTC
CSARRTPNYGYTF
>TRBJ2-7|TRBV6-5|TRBD2|many
TGTGCCAGCAGTTACGGGGGGGGGTCCTACGAGCAGTACTTC
CASSYGGGSYEQYF